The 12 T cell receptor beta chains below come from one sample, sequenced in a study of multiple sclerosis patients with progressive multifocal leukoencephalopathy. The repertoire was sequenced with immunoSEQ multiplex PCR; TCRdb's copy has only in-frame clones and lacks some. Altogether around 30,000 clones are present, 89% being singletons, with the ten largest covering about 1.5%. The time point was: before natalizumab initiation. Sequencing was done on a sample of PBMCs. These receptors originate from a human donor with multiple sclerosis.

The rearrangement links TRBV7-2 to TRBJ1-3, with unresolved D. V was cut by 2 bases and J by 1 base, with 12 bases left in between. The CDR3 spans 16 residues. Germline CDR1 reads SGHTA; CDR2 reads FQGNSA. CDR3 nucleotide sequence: TGTGCCAGCAGCTTATCGTCGTCGATGTCTGGAAACACCATATATTTT. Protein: CASSLSSSMSGNTIYF.

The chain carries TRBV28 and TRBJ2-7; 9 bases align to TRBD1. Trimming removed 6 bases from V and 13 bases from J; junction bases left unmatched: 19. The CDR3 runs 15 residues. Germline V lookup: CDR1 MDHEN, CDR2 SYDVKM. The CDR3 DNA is TGTGCCAGCAGCGAGCCCGGGACAGGGACCCCTCTTGAATACTTC. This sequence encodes CASSEPGTGTPLEYF. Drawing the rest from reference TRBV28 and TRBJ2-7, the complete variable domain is DVKVTQSSRYLVKRTGEKVFLECVQDMDHENMFWYRQDPGLGLRLIYFSYDVKMKEKGDIPEGYSVSREKKERFSLILESASTNQTSMYLCASSEPGTGTPLEYFGPGTRLTVT.

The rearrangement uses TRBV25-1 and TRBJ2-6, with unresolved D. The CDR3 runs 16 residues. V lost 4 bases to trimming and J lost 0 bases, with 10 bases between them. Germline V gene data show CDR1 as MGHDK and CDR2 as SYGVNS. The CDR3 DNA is TGTGCCAGCAGTGCCCCGATGGCCTCTGGGGCCAACGTCCTGACTTTC. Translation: CASSAPMASGANVLTF.

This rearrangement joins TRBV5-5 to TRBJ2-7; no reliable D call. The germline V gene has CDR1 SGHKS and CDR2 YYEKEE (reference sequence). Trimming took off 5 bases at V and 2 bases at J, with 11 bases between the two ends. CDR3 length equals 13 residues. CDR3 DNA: TGTGCCAGCAGGGTTCTAGGGACCTACGAGCAGTACTTC. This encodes CASRVLGTYEQYF.

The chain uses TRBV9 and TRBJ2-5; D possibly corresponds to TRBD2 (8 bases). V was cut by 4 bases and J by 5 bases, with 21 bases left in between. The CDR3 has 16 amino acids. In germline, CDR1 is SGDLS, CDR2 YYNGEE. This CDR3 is CASSPQGGLVRETQYF. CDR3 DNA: TGTGCCAGCAGCCCGCAGGGGGGACTAGTAAGGGAGACCCAGTACTTC. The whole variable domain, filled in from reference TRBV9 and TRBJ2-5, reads DSGVTQTPKHLITATGQRVTLRCSPRSGDLSVYWYQQSLDQGLQFLIQYYNGEERAKGNILERFSAQQFPDLHSELNLSSLELGDSALYFCASSPQGGLVRETQYFGPGTRLLVL.

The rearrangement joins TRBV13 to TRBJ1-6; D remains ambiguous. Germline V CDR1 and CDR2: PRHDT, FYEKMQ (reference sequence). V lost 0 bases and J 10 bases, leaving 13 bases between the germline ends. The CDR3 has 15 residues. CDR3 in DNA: TGTGCCAGCAGCTTAGGCGAGGGTTTTGGGTCACCCCTCCACTTT. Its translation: CASSLGEGFGSPLHF.

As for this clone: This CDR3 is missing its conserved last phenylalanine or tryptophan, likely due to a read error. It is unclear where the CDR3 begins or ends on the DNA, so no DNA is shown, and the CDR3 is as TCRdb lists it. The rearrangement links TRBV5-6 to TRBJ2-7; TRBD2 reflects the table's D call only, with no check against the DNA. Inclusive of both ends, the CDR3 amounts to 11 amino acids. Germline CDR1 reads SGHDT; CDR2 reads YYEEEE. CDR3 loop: CASSLGLAGEI.

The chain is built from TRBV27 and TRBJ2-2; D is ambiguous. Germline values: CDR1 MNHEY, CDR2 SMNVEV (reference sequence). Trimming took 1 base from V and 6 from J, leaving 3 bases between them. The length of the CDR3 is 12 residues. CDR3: CASSLLAGELFF. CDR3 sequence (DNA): TGTGCCAGCAGTTTATTAGCCGGGGAGCTGTTTTTT.

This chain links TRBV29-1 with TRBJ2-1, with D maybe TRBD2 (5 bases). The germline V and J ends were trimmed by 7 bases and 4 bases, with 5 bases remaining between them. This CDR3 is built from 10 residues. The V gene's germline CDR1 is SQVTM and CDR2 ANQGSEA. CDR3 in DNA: TGCAGCGCGGGGTACAATGAGCAGTTCTTC. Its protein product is CSAGYNEQFF.

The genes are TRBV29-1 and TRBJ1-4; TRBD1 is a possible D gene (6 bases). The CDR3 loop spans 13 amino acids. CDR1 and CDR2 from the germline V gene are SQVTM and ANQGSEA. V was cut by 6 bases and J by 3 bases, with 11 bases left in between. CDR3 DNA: TGCAGCGTGGGGGGGGGCTCTAATGAAAAACTGTTTTTT. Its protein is CSVGGGSNEKLFF.

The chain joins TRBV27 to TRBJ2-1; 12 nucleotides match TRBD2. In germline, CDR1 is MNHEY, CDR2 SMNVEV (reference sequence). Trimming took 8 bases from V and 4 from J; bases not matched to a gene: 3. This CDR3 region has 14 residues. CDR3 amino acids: CASALAGGYNEQFF. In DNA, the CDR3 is TGTGCCAGCGCTCTAGCGGGAGGGTACAATGAGCAGTTCTTC.

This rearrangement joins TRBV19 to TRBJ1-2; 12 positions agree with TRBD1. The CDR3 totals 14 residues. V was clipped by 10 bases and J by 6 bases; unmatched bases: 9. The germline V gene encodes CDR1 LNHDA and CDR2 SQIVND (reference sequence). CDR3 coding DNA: TGTGCCACCCGGGACAGGGGGCGTGAAGATGGCTACACCTTC. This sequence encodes CATRDRGREDGYTF.